These 11 T cell receptor beta chains came from one sample sequenced in a study of beta chain features in type 1 diabetes. The isolated RNA, all of it, was reverse transcribed, so expressed TCRB transcripts were what got sequenced. Generated by immunoSEQ multiplex PCR, the TCRdb table keeps only in-frame clones and is missing some. The sample lists a few hundred thousand clones; around 13% were seen once. No antigen has been assigned to these receptors. Study outcomes and limitations: Moderately but significantly shorter TCRB CDR3s were found in Type 1 diabetes patients in all four CD4+ subsets.

The sample taken for sequencing was naive CD4+ T cells from blood. These TCRs come from a woman younger than 35 with type 1 diabetes.

This chain connects TRBV4-1 to TRBJ1-1, with 8 positions matching TRBD1. CDR3 length: 14 residues. Germline trimming cut 6 bases from V and 4 bases from J; bases unmatched to any gene: 7. Germline V CDR1 and CDR2: MGHRA, YSYEKL. DNA for the CDR3: TGCGCCAGCAGACACAGGGGGATGGGCACTGAAGCTTTCTTT. Translated, it gives CASRHRGMGTEAFF.

This clone appeared a few times. V gene TRBV29-1 combines with J gene TRBJ1-4, with 10 bases fitting TRBD1. CDR1 and CDR2 (germline): SQVTM, ANQGSEA. With V trimmed by 4 bases and J by 6 bases, 11 bases remained unmatched. The CDR3 length is 16 residues. The CDR3 region is CSVARRVGTGDEKLFF. CDR3 sequence (DNA): TGCAGCGTTGCCCGAAGGGTGGGGACAGGGGATGAAAAACTGTTTTTT.

The chain is built from TRBV30 and TRBJ2-5; 9 bases are shared with TRBD2. Judging by the DNA end, TRBJ2-7 fits better; the J call may be wrong. Germline values: CDR1 GTSNPN, CDR2 SVGIG (reference sequence). This CDR3 spans 15 amino acids. CDR3: CAWRGAAGGTYEQYF. The CDR3, as DNA: TGTGCCTGGAGGGGGGCCGCGGGAGGGACCTACGAGCAGTACTTC.

This clone came up a few times. The rearrangement links TRBV10-3 to TRBJ2-2; a weak D match, TRBD1 (5 bases). Germline V lookup: CDR1 ENHRY, CDR2 SYGVKD. This CDR3 contains 13 residues. V gave up 4 bases and J gave up 7 bases, with 10 bases separating them. CDR3 loop: CAISGDSSGELFF. The CDR3 DNA reads TGTGCCATCAGTGGAGACAGTAGCGGGGAGCTGTTTTTT.

This clone was detected a few times. The genes are TRBV30 and TRBJ2-1, with 9 bases that match TRBD2. Trimming took 1 base from V and 8 from J; bases not matched to a gene: 9. CDR3 length: 15 amino acids. Germline V CDR1 and CDR2: GTSNPN, SVGIG (reference sequence). CDR3 loop: CAWSGLAGISDEQFF. The CDR3 coding sequence is TGTGCCTGGAGTGGTCTAGCGGGAATAAGCGATGAGCAGTTCTTC.

The rearrangement links TRBV7-2 to TRBJ2-3, with D uncertain. Germline-derived CDR1 and CDR2 are SGHTA and FQGNSA. V shed 4 bases and J shed 4 bases, with 9 bases lying between them. The CDR3 is 13 amino acids. The CDR3 bases are TGTGCCAGCAGCTCAACTTCTTCAGATACGCAGTATTTT. Translating gives CASSSTSSDTQYF.

This clone was picked up a small number of times. The rearrangement uses TRBV4-3 and TRBJ2-7; D is perhaps TRBD1 (6 bases). Trimming removed 4 bases from V and 8 bases from J, with 18 bases in between. The germline CDR1 and CDR2 sequences are LGHNA and YSLEER. CDR3 length: 14 amino acids. CDR3 nucleotide sequence: TGCGCCAGCAGCCGAGATTCCGGGACATCGAAGCAGTACTTC. Its translation is CASSRDSGTSKQYF.

This clone has just one count. The chain employs TRBV30 and TRBJ2-7; 9 nucleotides line up with TRBD2. Losses at the gene ends were 0 bases for V and 3 bases for J; bases not matched to a gene: 6. This CDR3 is 15 amino acids long. Germline assignment: CDR1 GTSNPN and CDR2 SVGIG (reference sequence). CDR3 in DNA: TGTGCCTGGAGTGTAGGTCCTAGCGGGAACTACGAGCAGTACTTC. It specifies CAWSVGPSGNYEQYF.

This clone was observed a handful of times. The chain is built from TRBV6-5 and TRBJ1-5; weak D call: TRBD1 (5 bases). The CDR3 spans 15 residues. Germline V CDR1 and CDR2: MNHEY, SVGAGI. The V and J ends lost 3 bases and 4 bases respectively, with 13 bases between them. Here the CDR3 reads CASSYGASGNQPQHF. The CDR3 region has the DNA TGTGCCAGCAGTTATGGGGCGTCGGGTAATCAGCCCCAGCATTTT.

The CDR3 nucleotides read TGTGCCAGCAGCCGGGGTCCGGAGCTGTTTTTT. This gives the protein CASSRGPELFF. This sequence joins TRBV28 and TRBJ2-2; D possibly corresponds to TRBD2 (5 bases). Germline values: CDR1 MDHEN, CDR2 SYDVKM. V shed 6 bases and J shed 10 bases, with 9 bases lying between them. The CDR3 length is 11 residues. Complete variable domain (other parts from reference TRBV28 and TRBJ2-2): DVKVTQSSRYLVKRTGEKVFLECVQDMDHENMFWYRQDPGLGLRLIYFSYDVKMKEKGDIPEGYSVSREKKERFSLILESASTNQTSMYLCASSRGPELFFGEGSRLTVL.

This clone has a handful of counts. J is TRBJ2-2 and V is TRBV5-6; tentatively, D is TRBD2 (6 bases). The V end lost 4 bases, the J end lost 6 bases, and 13 bases lay between the germline ends. CDR1 and CDR2 from the germline V gene are SGHDT and YYEEEE. There are 14 residues in the CDR3. The CDR3 loop reads CASSPSSVSGELFF. The DNA of the CDR3 is TGTGCCAGCAGCCCCTCTAGCGTGTCCGGGGAGCTGTTTTTT.